The 2 T cell receptor beta chains listed next were all sequenced from one sample in a study of read filtering for tumor transcriptome and immune sequencing. Molecular barcoded adaptors covering alpha/delta and beta/gamma chains were used on roughly 400 ng RNA. TCRdb itself ran the reads through MiXCR, one entry per CDR3 protein. The repertoire consists of 48,000 or so distinct CDR3 sequences, with roughly 19% occurring once and the leading ten covering 15%. The specimen was a population of CD138-negative cells sorted from bone marrow. The receptors were gathered from a donor aged 40 or over with multiple myeloma.

As concerns this clonotype: A clone one base away is much larger, so this may be a read error. This CDR3 fails to terminate in the conserved phenylalanine or tryptophan, so it likely reflects a read error. The V call is TRBV12-3 or TRBV12-4, the J call TRBJ2-2; the match to TRBD1 covers 7 bases. The CDR3 runs to 14 residues. J lost 6 bases, V lost 6 bases, and 7 bases had no gene match. The CDR3 region has the DNA TGTGCCAGCAGCGGACAGGAATTGTCCGGGGAGCTGTTTTTG. This encodes CASSGQELSGELFL.

The J gene is TRBJ2-1, the V gene TRBV7-2, with D hard to call. The CDR3 has 12 amino acids. V was shortened by 2 bases and J by 8 bases, with 7 bases between the two germline ends. Germline CDR1 reads SGHTA; CDR2 reads FQGNSA. CDR3 amino acids: CASSLTGYEQFF. As DNA, the CDR3 is TGTGCCAGCAGCTTAACTGGGTATGAGCAGTTCTTC.